These 5 T cell receptor beta chains share one sample of origin, sequenced in a study of OX40 agonist ivuxolimab in advanced cancers. Measured with immunoSEQ multiplex PCR; TCRdb has only the in-frame clones, and not every one. The table includes around 62,000 clones, more than 70% detected once. The input for sequencing was CD4+ or CD8+ T cells sorted from blood, taken in a trial of the OX40 agonist ivuxolimab. The receptor source for this set is an adult with an advanced solid tumor such as melanoma, head and neck, liver or kidney cancer.

This clone was counted once. This CDR3 is CASSLNIQGATGTEAFF. The CDR3 bases are TGTGCCAGCAGCTTAAACATCCAGGGGGCTACGGGCACTGAAGCTTTCTTT. The V call is TRBV7-9, the J call TRBJ1-1; 8 bases match TRBD1. Germline CDR1 SEHNR, CDR2 FQNEAQ (reference sequence). The CDR3 covers 17 residues. The ends lost 2 bases at V and 4 bases at J; junction bases unmatched: 12.

The chain has TRBV4-1 and TRBJ2-7, with 11 bases that match TRBD2. This CDR3 spans 15 amino acids. Trimming took 3 bases from V and 7 from J; bases not matched to a gene: 8. Germline values: CDR1 MGHRA, CDR2 YSYEKL. The DNA for the CDR3 is TGCGCCAGCAGCCACGGGACTAGCGGTCTTTGGGAGCAGTACTTC. Protein sequence: CASSHGTSGLWEQYF.

The chain is built from TRBV7-9 and TRBJ1-1; D unclear. This CDR3 has 14 residues. Germline CDR1 is SEHNR and CDR2 is FQNEAQ (reference sequence). V was trimmed by 4 bases and J by 0 bases, leaving 9 bases between them. The CDR3 here is CASSSTLMNTEAFF. CDR3 nucleotide sequence: TGTGCCAGCAGCTCGACACTGATGAACACTGAAGCTTTCTTT. The full variable domain, completed using reference TRBV7-9 and TRBJ1-1, is DTGVSQNPRHKITKRGQNVTFRCDPISEHNRLYWYRQTLGQGPEFLTYFQNEAQLEKSRLLSDRFSAERPKGSFSTLEIQRTEQGDSAMYLCASSSTLMNTEAFFGQGTRLTVV.

This chain links TRBV7-9 with TRBJ1-5; D is unresolved. CDR1 is SEHNR, CDR2 FQNEAQ, per germline (reference sequence). V was trimmed by 3 bases and J by 1 base, leaving 4 bases between them. This CDR3 has 13 residues. CDR3 protein: CASSLVSNQPQHF. DNA of the CDR3: TGTGCCAGCAGCTTGGTCAGCAATCAGCCCCAGCATTTT.

The gene calls are TRBV11-2 and TRBJ2-7; 12 bases match TRBD2. With V trimmed by 5 bases and J by 2 bases, 7 bases remained unmatched. From germline, CDR1 is SGHAT and CDR2 FQNNGV. The CDR3 sequence is 16 residues long. The CDR3 loop reads CASSDPTSGGPYEQYF. In DNA, the CDR3 is TGTGCCAGCAGCGATCCGACTAGCGGGGGTCCCTACGAGCAGTACTTC. The whole variable domain, remainder taken from reference TRBV11-2 and TRBJ2-7, is EAGVAQSPRYKIIEKRQSVAFWCNPISGHATLYWYQQILGQGPKLLIQFQNNGVVDDSQLPKDRFSAERLKGVDSTLKIQPAKLEDSAVYLCASSDPTSGGPYEQYFGPGTRLTVT.